The present entry profiles one T cell receptor beta chain with its context. This record comes from a study of T cell changes during pregnancy in multiple sclerosis. Germline loops: CDR1 SGHDT, CDR2 YYEEEE. The CDR3 covers 14 residues. Trimming removed 1 base at V and 2 bases at J, with 10 bases between. Assay used: immunoSEQ multiplex PCR; TCRdb lists only in-frame clones, some missing. The table lists some 60,000 clones, just over 90% of them singletons. The sequencing here drew on peripheral blood, taken after pregnancy. V usage is TRBV5-6 and J usage is TRBJ2-7; D perhaps matches TRBD2 (5 bases). This receptor was taken from a female donor with multiple sclerosis, enrolled in a pregnancy study. CDR3 in amino acids: CASSLHGDPYEQYF. In DNA form, the CDR3 reads TGTGCCAGCAGCTTGCACGGGGATCCCTACGAGCAGTACTTC.